This TCR beta chain originates from a study of shared clonotypes between healthy human individuals. The study's findings and limits: The diversity represented, both genetic and in exposure history, was limited by few donors.

For each subset, genomic DNA was distributed in equal portions over several immunoSEQ plates. Here immunoSEQ multiplex PCR was the method, and the copy in TCRdb shows in-frame clones only, minus some. Of 2 million to 2.5 million clones listed, 90% to 95% were seen once; the top ten hold 0.39%. This CDR3 spans 15 amino acids. V lost 2 bases to trimming and J lost 2 bases, with 12 bases between them. Germline lookup yields CDR1 SEHNR and CDR2 FQNEAQ (reference sequence). About this clone: The antigen is undetermined.

Sequenced input: naive CD4+ T cells from PBMCs. Stated subset: CD45RA+ positively selected. The chain combines TRBV7-9 with TRBJ2-5, with a possible D match to TRBD1 (6 bases). The source is a man in his late teens or twenties in good health. Some clones in this sample may be carry-over from other donors' samples. The CDR3 DNA follows: TGTGCCAGCAGCTTATTCGAGGGGGTACAAGAGACCCAGTACTTC. Amino acids: CASSLFEGVQETQYF.